This T cell receptor (beta chain) was obtained from a study of monozygotic twins with inflammatory bowel disease. Study outcomes and limitations: Using the inverse Simpson index, IBD patients had lower TCRbeta diversity than healthy co-twins.

Germline V gene lookup returns CDR1 SGHTA and CDR2 FQGNSA. This CDR3 contains 16 residues. TCRdb re-called the 5' RACE reads; every CDR3 protein appears as one record, without DNA. The sample spans 300,000 to 400,000 distinct CDR3 sequences; the ten largest clones claim approximately 2%. Regarding this clonotype: Its antigen is undetermined.

The chain has TRBV7-2 and TRBJ1-2; TCRdb designates TRBD1, a call that cannot be tested without DNA. The source is a human donor with ulcerative colitis or Crohn's disease, or a healthy co-twin of an affected twin (not recorded which). Sequencing was performed on blood. The CDR3 sequence is CASSRDSHRDSYGYTF.